This TCR beta chain was sequenced during a study of blood T cell repertoires in COVID-19 (dated by TCRdb to 2020 to 2021). Regarding the research as a whole: Samples covering the acute and convalescent phases of COVID-19 were provided by collaborators in the United States, Italy and Spain. The material from the prospective study consisted of cDNA or gDNA derived from T cells, B-cell-depleted T cells, or PBMCs. Where available, HLA class I and class II types were obtained from metadata supplied by the sample provider rather than from assay-based typing. Samples came from the ongoing ImmuneRACE study (first 160 participants) plus 1,254 subjects from 6 global collaborators. The dataset comprised deeply sampled blood TCRbeta repertoires from subjects exposed to, actively infected with, or recovered from COVID-19. The repertoires were made available in a free public database intended to serve as a resource for research on the immune response to SARS-CoV-2. The sample metadata nearly always contained a de-identified subject ID, COVID-19 status, age in years and sex. Study-wide findings and limitations: Clinical and demographic metadata were provided uncurated, with the amount varying by source and participant.

Concerning this clone: Its antigen has not been determined. No much larger clonotype is one base removed from it; base qualities were not supplied.

The immunoSEQ Assay, a bias-controlled multiplex PCR, was used to amplify TCRbeta CDR3 regions from genomic DNA. For the original study's pipeline: The number of nucleated cells in each sample was estimated by amplification of reference gene primers within the assay. To quantify the absolute abundance of each unique TCRbeta CDR3 rearrangement, sequence reads were collapsed and filtered. Productive Simpson clonality was computed per sample as the square root of Simpson's diversity index over productive rearrangements. The table comes from immuneACCESS by way of TCRdb, which keeps in-frame sequences with V and J called. Part of the clones is missing from these tables; in studies checked, under half for an unresolved V gene and the rest for unknown reasons. V and J calls plus clone size are reproduced from that table; the DNA served to infer D and trimming. The sample includes 70,000 or so clones, with roughly 80% observed a single time. Around 19% of the sample is taken by the ten largest.

Whole blood was collected in K2EDTA tubes by collaborating institutions according to the institutions' own protocols. For TCRbeta analysis, collaborators shipped samples in one of three forms: frozen whole blood, isolated PBMCs, or DNA extracted from either of those sample types. CDR3 length: 11 amino acids, cysteine to phenylalanine. Only CDR3 DNA remains: 33 bases, in frame from the first base. Ends trimmed: V by 1 base, J by 14 bases; bases unmatched to a gene: 4. The germline V gene (reference sequence) sets CDR1 to LGHDT and CDR2 to YNNKEL. Input material: peripheral blood. The receptor was isolated from a human donor in a cohort sampled during active COVID-19. The V and J genes are TRBV3-1 (or the pseudogene TRBV3-2) and TRBJ2-5; the junction holds 7 bases that match TRBD1. This receptor carries the CDR3 CASSQGDSAYF. The bases are TGTGCCAGCAGCCAAGGGGACAGCGCCTACTTC.